Reported below is one T cell receptor beta chain. Its antigen is still unknown. Germline V gene lookup returns CDR1 SEHNR and CDR2 FQNEAQ (reference sequence). Trimming stripped 4 bases from V and 10 bases from J, with 11 bases between. This CDR3 is 13 amino acids long. The data were produced by immunoSEQ multiplex PCR, yet TCRdb's version contains in-frame clones alone and is incomplete. This sample has some 76,000 clones, with around 85% found just once. This sample is drawn from a study of OX40 agonist ivuxolimab in advanced cancers. Study details: Partial responses were observed in three patients, of whom one had hepatocellular carcinoma and two had cutaneous melanoma.

General study findings and limits: On average, CD8+ T cells had more expanded clones than CD4+. Partial responders at 0.1-3.0 mg/kg showed near-lowest clonal expansion. In the expanded peripheral T cells, antigen specificity was never determined.

This clonotype was sampled from an adult with an advanced solid tumor such as melanoma, head and neck, liver or kidney cancer. V is TRBV7-9 and J is TRBJ1-6; possible D gene TRBD1, 5 bases. Source: CD4+ or CD8+ T cells sorted from blood, taken in a trial of the OX40 agonist ivuxolimab. This CDR3 reads CASSSGVDSPLHF. DNA of the CDR3: TGTGCCAGCAGCTCGGGGGTTGACTCACCCCTCCACTTT.